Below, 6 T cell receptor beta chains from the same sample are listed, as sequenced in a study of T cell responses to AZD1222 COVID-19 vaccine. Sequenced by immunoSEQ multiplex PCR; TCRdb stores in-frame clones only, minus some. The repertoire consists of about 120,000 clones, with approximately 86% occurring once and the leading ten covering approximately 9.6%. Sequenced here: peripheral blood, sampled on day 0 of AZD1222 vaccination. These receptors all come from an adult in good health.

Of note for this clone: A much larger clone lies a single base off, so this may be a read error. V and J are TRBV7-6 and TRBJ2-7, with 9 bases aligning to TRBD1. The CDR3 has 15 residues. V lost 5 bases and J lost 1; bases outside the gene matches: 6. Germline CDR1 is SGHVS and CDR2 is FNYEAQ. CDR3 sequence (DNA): TGTGCCAGCAGCGCCGGGACAGGGAGATCCTACGAGCAGTACTTC. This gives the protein CASSAGTGRSYEQYF.

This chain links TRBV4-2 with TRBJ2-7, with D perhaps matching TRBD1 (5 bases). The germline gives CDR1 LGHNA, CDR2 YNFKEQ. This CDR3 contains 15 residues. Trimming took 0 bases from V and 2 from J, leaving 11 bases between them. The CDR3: CASSQDKGSAYEQYF. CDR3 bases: TGTGCCAGCAGCCAAGACAAGGGGTCGGCCTACGAGCAGTACTTC.

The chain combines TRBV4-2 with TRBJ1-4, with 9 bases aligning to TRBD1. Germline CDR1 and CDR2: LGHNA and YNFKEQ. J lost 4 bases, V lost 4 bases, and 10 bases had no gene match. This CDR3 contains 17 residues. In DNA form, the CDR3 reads TGTGCCAGCAGCCCGTCCCGGGACAGGGATGGTAATGAAAAACTGTTTTTT. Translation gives CASSPSRDRDGNEKLFF.

The CDR3 DNA is TGTGCCATCCCCTCCCAGCGGCTCTACGAGCAGTACTTC. It encodes CAIPSQRLYEQYF. This chain links TRBV6-4 with TRBJ2-7, with a possible D match to TRBD2 (5 bases). This CDR3 comprises 13 residues. Trimming cost V 10 bases and J 3 bases, with 16 bases left between them. CDR1 is MRHNA, CDR2 SNTAGT, per germline.

CDR3 sequence: CASSQDIFTFTRSDNYGYTF. The DNA of the CDR3 is TGTGCCAGCAGCCAAGACATCTTTACTTTTACGCGGTCGGATAACTATGGCTACACCTTC. V gene TRBV3-1 (or the pseudogene TRBV3-2) combines with J gene TRBJ1-2; D gene uncertain. Germline CDR1 is LGHDT and CDR2 is YNNKEL (reference sequence). Deletions cut 0 bases from V and 1 base from J, with 24 bases between. The CDR3 has 20 amino acids.

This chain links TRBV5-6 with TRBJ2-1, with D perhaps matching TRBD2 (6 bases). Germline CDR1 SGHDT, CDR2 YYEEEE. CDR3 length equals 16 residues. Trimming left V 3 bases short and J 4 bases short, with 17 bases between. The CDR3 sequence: CASSWGLSGGYNEQFF. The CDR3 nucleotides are TGTGCCAGCAGCTGGGGACTCTCTGGAGGGTACAATGAGCAGTTCTTC.